What follows are 12 T cell receptor beta chains derived from one specimen sequenced in a study of control samples from healthy donors and cancer patients. The assay was immunoSEQ multiplex PCR, and TCRdb's table has in-frame clones only and misses some. The sample lists 50,000 to 70,000 clones, roughly 90% seen once, with 3.8% in the top ten. The specimen was blood. The receptors stem from a man in his forties or fifties in good health.

Here the CDR3 reads CASSRTLAGANVLTF. The CDR3 nucleotides are TGTGCCAGCAGCAGGACCTTGGCTGGGGCCAACGTCCTGACTTTC. The gene calls are TRBV7-3 and TRBJ2-6; D unclear. The CDR3 spans 15 residues. CDR1 and CDR2 (germline): SGHTA, FQGTGA. V was trimmed by 5 bases and J by 2 bases, leaving 10 bases between them.

The gene calls are TRBV30 and TRBJ1-1; D remains unclear. CDR1 is GTSNPN, CDR2 SVGIG, per germline (reference sequence). This CDR3 has 11 amino acids. V shed 3 bases and J shed 0 bases, with 2 bases lying between them. The chain's CDR3 is CAWRLNTEAFF. DNA for the CDR3: TGTGCCTGGAGGTTGAACACTGAAGCTTTCTTT.

CDR3 in amino acids: CASSQEGGWTGGGEQYF. The CDR3 DNA reads as TGCGCCAGCAGCCAAGAAGGGGGCTGGACAGGGGGCGGCGAGCAGTACTTC. This chain connects TRBV4-1 to TRBJ2-7, with 11 bases aligning to TRBD1. In germline, CDR1 is MGHRA, CDR2 YSYEKL. J was trimmed by 6 bases and V by 0 bases; bases with no gene match: 10. The CDR3 loop spans 17 amino acids.

This chain links TRBV3-1 (or the pseudogene TRBV3-2) with TRBJ1-1, with TRBD1 as a possible D gene (6 bases). The CDR3 spans 17 residues. Trimming stripped 2 bases from V and 1 base from J, with 17 bases between. Germline V CDR1 and CDR2: LGHDT, YNNKEL (reference sequence). The chain's CDR3 is CASSQIPPLDRNTEAFF. The DNA for the CDR3 is TGTGCCAGCAGCCAAATCCCGCCATTGGACAGGAACACTGAAGCTTTCTTT.

This clone was observed once. This chain uses TRBV15 with TRBJ2-6; perhaps D is TRBD1 or TRBD2 (5 bases each). V was pared by 1 base and J by 0 bases, with 16 bases between. Germline-derived CDR1 and CDR2 are LNHNV and YYDKDF (reference sequence). The CDR3 totals 19 residues. CDR3 residues: CATSRVRDADFSGANVLTF. CDR3 bases: TGTGCCACCAGCAGAGTCAGGGACGCGGATTTCTCTGGGGCCAACGTCCTGACTTTC.

The chain employs TRBV2 and TRBJ1-1, with 8 nucleotides matching TRBD1. The CDR3 sequence is 16 residues long. Germline values: CDR1 SNHLY, CDR2 FYNNEI. With 4 bases clipped from V and 3 bases from J, the junction kept 10 bases outside the gene matches. In nucleotides, the CDR3 is TGTGCCAGCAGTGCACTGCTCGGGACAGGTGACACTGAAGCTTTCTTT. This translates into CASSALLGTGDTEAFF.

V and J are TRBV6-5 and TRBJ1-3; 7 positions match TRBD1. Germline V gives CDR1 MNHEY, CDR2 SVGAGI. This CDR3 comprises 14 residues. V lost 2 bases, J lost 2 bases, and 0 bases stayed unmatched. CDR3: CASSYGTAGNTIYF. The CDR3 nucleotides read TGTGCCAGCAGTTACGGGACAGCTGGAAACACCATATATTTT.

CDR3 in DNA: TGTGCCAGCAGTCCCGCCAGGGTGGATCAGCCCCAGCATTTT. The encoded protein is CASSPARVDQPQHF. This chain connects TRBV2 to TRBJ1-5, with D perhaps TRBD1 (5 bases). V lost 5 bases to trimming and J lost 5 bases, with 13 bases between them. The CDR3 contains 14 residues. CDR1 is SNHLY, CDR2 FYNNEI, per germline.

This chain uses TRBV10-2 with TRBJ2-3, with D possibly TRBD2 on 6 matching bases. This CDR3 comprises 17 residues. The germline V and J ends were trimmed by 5 bases and 1 base, with 19 bases remaining between them. CDR1 and CDR2 (germline): WSHSY, SAAADI. The CDR3 region is CASSMTGEGKGTDTQYF. The CDR3 region has the DNA TGCGCCAGCAGTATGACGGGAGAAGGAAAGGGCACAGATACGCAGTATTTT.

This chain links TRBV11-3 with TRBJ2-2; no definite D call. This CDR3 contains 13 residues. With 1 base removed from V and 5 bases from J, the gap between germline ends came to 5 bases. CDR1 and CDR2 (germline): SGHNT, YENEEA. The CDR3 sequence is CASSLVVTGELFF. The CDR3 bases are TGTGCCAGCAGCTTAGTGGTAACCGGGGAGCTGTTTTTT.

This rearrangement joins TRBV19 to TRBJ2-7; 7 nucleotides agree with TRBD2. This CDR3 has 13 amino acids. The junction had 3 bases not matched to a gene; V was cut back by 4 bases and J by 3 bases. The germline V gene encodes CDR1 LNHDA and CDR2 SQIVND (reference sequence). This CDR3 reads CASSTERGYEQYF. CDR3 DNA sequence: TGTGCCAGTAGTACTGAGCGGGGCTACGAGCAGTACTTC. Variable domain in full (rest from reference TRBV19 and TRBJ2-7): DGGITQSPKYLFRKEGQNVTLSCEQNLNHDAMYWYRQDPGQGLRLIYYSQIVNDFQKGDIAEGYSVSREKKESFPLTVTSAQKNPTAFYLCASSTERGYEQYFGPGTRLTVT.

The chain recombines TRBV19 with TRBJ2-2, with TRBD1 identical over 11 bases. CDR3 length equals 15 residues. J was trimmed by 4 bases and V by 8 bases; bases with no gene match: 6. Germline V gene data show CDR1 as LNHDA and CDR2 as SQIVND (reference sequence). The CDR3 here is CASGTGTGGTGELFF. DNA of the CDR3: TGTGCCAGTGGAACGGGGACAGGGGGCACCGGGGAGCTGTTTTTT.